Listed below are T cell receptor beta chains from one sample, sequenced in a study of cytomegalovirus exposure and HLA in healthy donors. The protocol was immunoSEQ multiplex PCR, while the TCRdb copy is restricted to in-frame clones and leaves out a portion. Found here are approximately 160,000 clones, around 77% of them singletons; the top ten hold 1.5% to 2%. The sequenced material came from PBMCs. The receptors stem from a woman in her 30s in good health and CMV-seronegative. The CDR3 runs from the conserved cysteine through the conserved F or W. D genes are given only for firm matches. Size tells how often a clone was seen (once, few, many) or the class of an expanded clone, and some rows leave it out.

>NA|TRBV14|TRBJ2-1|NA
CASSSTNYYNEQFF
TGTGCCAGCAGCAGTACTAATTACTACAATGAGCAGTTCTTC
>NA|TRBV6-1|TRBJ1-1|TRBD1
CASRWDRPPNTEAFF
TGTGCCAGCAGATGGGACAGACCCCCGAACACTGAAGCTTTCTTT
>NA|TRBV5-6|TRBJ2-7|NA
CASSLVGQGKYF
TGTGCCAGCAGCTTGGTGGGGCAGGGGAAGTACTTC
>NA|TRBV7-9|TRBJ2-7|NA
CASSSEGYEQYF
TGTGCCAGCAGCTCCGAGGGTTACGAGCAGTACTTC
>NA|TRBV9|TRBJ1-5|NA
CASSATHNQPQHF
TGTGCCAGCAGCGCAACACATAATCAGCCCCAGCATTTT
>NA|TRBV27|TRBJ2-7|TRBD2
CASSLRGLVGEQYF
TGTGCCAGCAGTCTTCGAGGACTAGTTGGCGAGCAGTACTTC
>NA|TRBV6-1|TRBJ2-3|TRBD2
CASSVRTSGGRHTQYF
TGTGCCAGCAGTGTACGGACTAGCGGGGGGCGCCATACGCAGTATTTT
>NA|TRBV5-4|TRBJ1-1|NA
CASSPSGGAKTEAFF
TGTGCCAGCAGCCCCAGCGGGGGCGCGAAGACTGAAGCTTTCTTT
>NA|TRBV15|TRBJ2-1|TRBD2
CATSSDPTSHRGNEQFF
TGTGCCACCAGCAGCGACCCGACTAGCCATCGAGGCAATGAGCAGTTCTTC
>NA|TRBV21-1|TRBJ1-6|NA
CASSKEQASSYNSPLHF
TGTGCCAGCAGCAAAGAACAGGCCAGCTCCTATAATTCACCCCTCCACTTT
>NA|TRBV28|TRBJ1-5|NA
CASSLVGAVNQPQHF
TGTGCCAGCAGCTTAGTGGGGGCGGTCAATCAGCCCCAGCATTTT
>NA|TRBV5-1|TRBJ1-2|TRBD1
CASSFQQGDGYTF
TGCGCCAGCAGCTTCCAACAGGGGGACGGCTACACCTTC
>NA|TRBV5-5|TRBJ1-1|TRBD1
CASSLQGGDTEAFF
TGTGCCAGCAGCTTACAGGGGGGGGACACTGAAGCTTTCTTT
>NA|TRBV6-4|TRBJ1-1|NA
CASSSRGGWGTEAFF
TGTGCCAGCAGCTCCCGGGGAGGGTGGGGGACTGAAGCTTTCTTT
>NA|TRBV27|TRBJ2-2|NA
CASIWEDPTGELFF
TGTGCCAGCATATGGGAGGACCCCACCGGGGAGCTGTTTTTT
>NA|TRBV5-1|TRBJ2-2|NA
CASSQTTGSTGELFF
TGCGCCAGCAGCCAGACCACAGGGTCCACCGGGGAGCTGTTTTTT
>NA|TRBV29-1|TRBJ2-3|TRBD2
CSAEPSGSPDTQYF
TGCAGCGCCGAGCCTAGCGGGAGCCCAGATACGCAGTATTTT
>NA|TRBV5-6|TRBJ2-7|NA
CASSFFSYEQYF
TGTGCCAGCAGCTTTTTCAGCTACGAGCAGTACTTC
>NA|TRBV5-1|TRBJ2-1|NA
CASSLQASSYNEQFF
TGCGCCAGCAGCTTACAGGCAAGCTCCTACAATGAGCAGTTCTTC
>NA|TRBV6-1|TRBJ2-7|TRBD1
CASSGRTGIYEQYF
TGTGCCAGCAGCGGCAGGACAGGGATCTACGAGCAGTACTTC
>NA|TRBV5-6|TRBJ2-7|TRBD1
CASSSGQGPYEQYF
TGTGCCAGCAGCTCCGGACAGGGCCCCTACGAGCAGTACTTC
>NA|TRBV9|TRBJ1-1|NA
CASSRGSMNTEAFF
TGTGCCAGCAGCCGAGGGTCCATGAACACTGAAGCTTTCTTT
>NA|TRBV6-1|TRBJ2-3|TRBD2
CASSEVEASGYTDTQYF
TGTGCCAGCAGTGAAGTCGAGGCTAGCGGGTACACAGATACGCAGTATTTT
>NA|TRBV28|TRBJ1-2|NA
CATERGNYGYTF
TGTGCCACCGAGAGGGGGAACTATGGCTACACCTTC
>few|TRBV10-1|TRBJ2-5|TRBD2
CASSETSGDQETQYF
TGCGCCAGCAGTGAGACTAGCGGGGACCAAGAGACCCAGTACTTC
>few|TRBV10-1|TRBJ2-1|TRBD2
CASSHSGGTYNEQFF
TGCGCCAGCAGTCATAGCGGGGGAACCTACAATGAGCAGTTCTTC
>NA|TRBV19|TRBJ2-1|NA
CASSILTGQSYNEQFF
TGTGCCAGTAGTATACTTACAGGACAATCCTACAATGAGCAGTTCTTC
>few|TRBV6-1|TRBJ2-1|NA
CASSEQETLKYNEQFF
TGTGCCAGCAGTGAACAGGAAACCCTCAAATACAATGAGCAGTTCTTC